The clone carrying this T cell receptor beta chain occurred many times. No antigen is known for it. This sample stems from a study of T cells in Graves' hyperthyroidism and ophthalmopathy. A lack of ophthalmopathy progression within 18 months defined stable Graves' hyperthyroidism. TCR beta CDR3 regions were amplified from RNA transcripts. A first-round RT-PCR of the TCR CDR3 used the HTBI primer set. TCRdb re-called the multiplex PCR reads through MiXCR, storing one row per CDR3 protein. The data contain 300,000 to 500,000 distinct CDR3 sequences, about 15% of them seen just once; the ten biggest clones take up approximately 32%. V shed 6 bases and J 1 base; nucleotides not matched to a gene: 16. CDR1 is LGHDT, CDR2 YNNKEL, per germline (reference sequence). The CDR3 loop spans 18 amino acids. Overall study findings and caveats: Blood also contained most expanded thyroid clonotypes above 0.001.

Sequencing was done on a sample of blood. The TCR was taken from a woman in her thirties with Graves' hyperthyroidism. The chain recombines TRBV3-1 with TRBJ2-7; TRBD1 aligns across 9 bases. The CDR3 DNA sequence: TGTGCCAGCAGTCGCGCCGGGACAGGGTTCACCTCTTCCTACGAGCAGTACTTC. This translates into CASSRAGTGFTSSYEQYF.